This TCR beta chain appears in the sequencing data of a study of T cell repertoires in cytomegalovirus infection. Study context: CMV epitopes in the study were HLA-C-restricted (recently identified) and HLA-B-restricted (well studied). Public TCR beta signature analysis indicated the presence of both CMV infection and matching HLA type.

This clonotype came up a few times. Its antigen is not identified. Whole-study results and caveats: There were carriers of CMV plus the relevant HLA, and cumulative public TCR beta family frequency identified them.

MiXCR was run by TCRdb on the reads, yielding one entry per CDR3 protein. The repertoire consists of roughly 90,000 distinct CDR3 sequences, with about 29% occurring once and the leading ten covering roughly 70%. V was shortened by 5 bases and J by 5 bases, with 16 bases between the two germline ends. The CDR3 spans 14 residues. Per germline, CDR1 MNHEY and CDR2 SMNVEV (reference sequence). The chain recombines TRBV27 with TRBJ2-7; D might be TRBD2 (6 bases). Here the sequenced sample was CD8+ T cells from cultured PBMCs, taken from culture after CMV antigen stimulation. This clonotype was sampled from a human donor in good health (CMV status not recorded). Some clones in this sample may be carry-over from other donors' samples. The CDR3 nucleotides read TGTGCCAGCAGTCAATTCGCGGAGGGCCACGAGCAGTACTTC. Translation gives CASSQFAEGHEQYF.